This TCR beta chain originates from a study of T cell repertoires in cytomegalovirus infection. Study overall: It was recently identified HLA-C-restricted and well-studied HLA-B-restricted CMV epitopes that the study used.

This clonotype was seen more than once but under ten times. Its antigen is still unknown. The germline gene is not matched at one end of the junction; a read error may be the cause. Overall study results and limits: HLA-C-restricted CMV clonotypes gave the most frequent clonotype in two of eight donors.

MiXCR was run by TCRdb on the reads, yielding one entry per CDR3 protein. The sample contains about 830,000 distinct CDR3 sequences, approximately 32% of which appear only once. Germline-derived CDR1 and CDR2 are SGHDN and FVKESK. The CDR3 length is 15 residues. Sequenced material: cultured CD8+ T cells from PBMCs, taken from culture after CMV antigen stimulation. This TCR was sampled from a human donor in good health (CMV status not recorded). Some clones in this sample may be carry-over from other donors' samples. This chain uses TRBV14 with TRBJ1-1, with D hard to call. The CDR3 is CASSKDAARNTEAFF. Written as DNA, the CDR3 is TGTGCCAGCAGCAAAGACGCCGCGAGGAACACTGAAGCTTTCTTT. The full variable domain, with the rest looked up from reference TRBV14 and TRBJ1-1, is EAGVTQFPSHSVIEKGQTVTLRCDPISGHDNLYWYRRVMGKEIKFLLHFVKESKQDESGMPNNRFLAERTGGTYSTLKVQPAELEDSGVYFCASSKDAARNTEAFFGQGTRLTVV.